This T cell receptor (beta chain) was profiled in a study of shared clonotypes between healthy human individuals. The CDR3 is 14 amino acids. V trimming: 1 base; J trimming: 6 bases; junction bases outside the gene matches: 6. Germline V gives CDR1 MNHNS, CDR2 SASEGT. TCRdb's table, derived via immunoSEQ multiplex PCR, lists solely in-frame clones and lacks some. The sample includes around 1.4 million clones, roughly 98.5% of them seen just once. Input material: naive CD4+ T cells sorted from blood. Indicated subset: CD45RA+ positively selected. This sequence joins TRBV6-1 and TRBJ2-7, with 7 bases that match TRBD1. The clonotype was recovered from a man aged 25 to 40 in good health. The CDR3 sequence: CASSEVRAGGEQYF. The CDR3 DNA sequence: TGTGCCAGCAGTGAAGTTAGGGCAGGGGGCGAGCAGTACTTC.